The 31 T cell receptor beta chains below were found in one sample sequenced in a study of cytomegalovirus exposure and HLA in healthy donors (dated by TCRdb to about 2017). The library came from the immunoSEQ multiplex PCR assay. TCRdb stores this immuneACCESS table with in-frame sequences only. Part of the clones is absent; in the studies checked, under half of the shortfall reflects unresolved V genes, and no reason is known for the rest. Here the sample has some 210,000 clones; roughly 87% occur a single time. Of the sample, 2% to 2.5% falls within the top ten clones. The source material was PBMCs. These receptors came from a woman aged 18-29 years in good health and CMV-seropositive.

The J gene is TRBJ2-1, the V gene TRBV27, with TRBD2 matching over 10 bases. CDR3 length equals 16 residues. V shed 5 bases and J 9 bases; nucleotides not matched to a gene: 13. Germline lookup yields CDR1 MNHEY and CDR2 SMNVEV (reference sequence). The CDR3 is CASSPRPSGSGGEQFF. The DNA for the CDR3 is TGTGCCAGCAGTCCCCGCCCTAGCGGGAGTGGGGGTGAGCAGTTCTTC.

The chain employs TRBV4-2 and TRBJ2-6; 7 bases fit TRBD2. The J segment lost 0 bases and the V segment lost 1 base, leaving 3 bases of the junction unmatched. Germline values: CDR1 LGHNA, CDR2 YNFKEQ. The CDR3 runs 17 residues. CDR3 sequence reads: CASSQGEGLSGANVLTF. CDR3 in DNA: TGTGCCAGCAGCCAAGGGGAGGGTCTCTCTGGGGCCAACGTCCTGACTTTC.

J is TRBJ1-5 and V is TRBV4-1; 7 bases align to TRBD1. The germline gives CDR1 MGHRA, CDR2 YSYEKL. The CDR3 loop spans 15 amino acids. V was pared by 3 bases and J by 6 bases, with 8 bases of the junction left unmatched. The CDR3 DNA reads TGCGCCAGCAGCCAGCTAGACAGGGTAGGTCAGCCCCAGCATTTT. Translated, it gives CASSQLDRVGQPQHF.

This clone is a singleton in its sample. The chain links TRBV7-9 to TRBJ1-2; D is uncertain. Trimming left V 0 bases short and J 4 bases short, with 12 bases between. This CDR3 has 15 amino acids. CDR1 is SEHNR and CDR2 is FQNEAQ in the germline V gene (reference sequence). The CDR3: CASSLAGARSYGYTF. The CDR3, as DNA: TGTGCCAGCAGCTTAGCGGGAGCCAGGAGCTATGGCTACACCTTC.

The rearrangement links TRBV11-3 to TRBJ2-7; the match to TRBD2 covers 9 bases. The CDR3 loop spans 13 amino acids. V was pared by 1 base and J by 6 bases, with 1 base of the junction left unmatched. Germline V gives CDR1 SGHNT, CDR2 YENEEA. The CDR3 spells CASSLGGRGEQYF. The CDR3 DNA reads TGTGCCAGCAGCTTAGGCGGGAGGGGCGAGCAGTACTTC.

V is TRBV30 and J is TRBJ2-2, with a tentative D call TRBD1 (5 bases). Germline CDR1 and CDR2: GTSNPN and SVGIG (reference sequence). V lost 3 bases to trimming and J lost 3 bases, with 11 bases between them. This CDR3 has 14 residues. CDR3 protein: CAWRDIGYTGELFF. The CDR3 coding sequence is TGTGCCTGGAGGGACATAGGGTACACCGGGGAGCTGTTTTTT.

A single count supports this clone. The rearrangement joins TRBV28 to TRBJ1-2; the match to TRBD1 covers 7 bases. Germline CDR1 and CDR2: MDHEN and SYDVKM. V was pared by 8 bases and J by 3 bases, with 9 bases of the junction left unmatched. There are 14 residues in the CDR3. In DNA form, the CDR3 reads TGTGCCAGCTGCCTAGGACAGGTAGACTATGGCTACACCTTC. As protein: CASCLGQVDYGYTF.

The rearrangement uses TRBV4-1 and TRBJ2-7; possibly TRBD1 for D (5 bases). The V gene's germline CDR1 is MGHRA and CDR2 YSYEKL. The CDR3 is 15 amino acids. The V gene lost 1 base and the J gene lost 0 bases, with 10 bases spanning the gap. CDR3 sequence: CASSQVLDNSYEQYF. In DNA, the CDR3 is TGCGCCAGCAGCCAAGTCCTGGACAACTCCTACGAGCAGTACTTC.

The chain carries TRBV7-9 and TRBJ2-1, with a tentative D call TRBD1 (6 bases). There are 16 residues in the CDR3. The germline V and J ends were trimmed by 3 bases and 0 bases, with 12 bases remaining between them. CDR1 and CDR2 (germline): SEHNR, FQNEAQ (reference sequence). CDR3 DNA sequence: TGTGCCAGCAGCTTGGGGGCGCTTAGCTCCTACAATGAGCAGTTCTTC. Protein: CASSLGALSSYNEQFF.

This chain connects TRBV11-2 to TRBJ1-3; D gene unclear. CDR1 SGHAT and CDR2 FQNNGV come from the germline V gene. The V and J ends lost 3 bases and 5 bases respectively, with 17 bases between them. This CDR3 contains 16 residues. CDR3 DNA sequence: TGTGCCAGCAGCTTCGGCCGAGGCCAGAGTAGAAACACCATATATTTT. Amino acids: CASSFGRGQSRNTIYF.

V and J are TRBV27 and TRBJ1-2; D possibly corresponds to TRBD1 (5 bases). Germline loops: CDR1 MNHEY, CDR2 SMNVEV (reference sequence). V was cut by 6 bases and J by 8 bases, with 19 bases left in between. The CDR3 runs 14 residues. The CDR3 loop is CASSLGRGVNGYTF. For the CDR3, the DNA is TGTGCCAGCAGCTTGGGACGGGGGGTCAACGGCTACACCTTC.

The chain is built from TRBV7-8 and TRBJ2-3, with 15 bases fitting TRBD2. The germline V gene encodes CDR1 SGHVS and CDR2 FQNEAQ. After removal of 3 bases from V and 6 bases from J, the junction contained 13 bases not matched to a gene. The CDR3 is 19 residues long. The CDR3 is CASSFTTKGLAGGGDTQYF. The CDR3 bases are TGTGCCAGCAGCTTTACGACCAAGGGACTAGCGGGAGGCGGTGATACGCAGTATTTT. Variable domain in full (rest from reference TRBV7-8 and TRBJ2-3): GAGVSQSPRYKVAKRGQDVALRCDPISGHVSLFWYQQALGQGPEFLTYFQNEAQLDKSGLPSDRFFAERPEGSVSTLKIQRTQQEDSAVYLCASSFTTKGLAGGGDTQYFGPGTRLTVL.

The chain joins TRBV9 to TRBJ1-2, with 7 positions matching TRBD1. CDR3 length: 14 residues. V lost 0 bases and J lost 5; bases outside the gene matches: 4. Germline lookup yields CDR1 SGDLS and CDR2 YYNGEE. The CDR3 DNA follows: TGTGCCAGCAGCGTAGATGGGACAGTATATGGCTACACCTTC. Its translation: CASSVDGTVYGYTF.

The chain combines TRBV9 with TRBJ1-1; D is possibly TRBD1 (5 bases). Germline V gives CDR1 SGDLS, CDR2 YYNGEE. The CDR3 covers 13 residues. The germline V and J ends were trimmed by 4 bases and 3 bases, with 10 bases remaining between them. The DNA for the CDR3 is TGTGCCAGCAGCTTCGGAGGGGACACTGAAGCTTTCTTT. Translated, it gives CASSFGGDTEAFF.

The gene calls are TRBV30 and TRBJ2-1; D is uncertain. The CDR3 is 12 residues long. Germline CDR1 and CDR2: GTSNPN and SVGIG (reference sequence). V dropped 5 bases and J dropped 10 bases, with 15 bases sitting between them. The CDR3: CAWDGSPGEQFF. The CDR3 bases are TGTGCCTGGGATGGGTCCCCCGGGGAGCAGTTCTTC.

In this sample, this clone turned up a few times. DNA for the CDR3: TGTGCCAGTAGTGTCCAGACGAACACCGGGGAGCTGTTTTTT. Protein product: CASSVQTNTGELFF. This chain uses TRBV19 with TRBJ2-2; D not certain. This CDR3 has 14 amino acids. The germline gives CDR1 LNHDA, CDR2 SQIVND (reference sequence). Trimming removed 5 bases from V and 0 bases from J, with 7 bases in between.

The chain joins TRBV9 to TRBJ2-7, with D possibly being TRBD1 (6 bases). The ends were cut back, 2 bases at V and 0 bases at J, with 12 bases in the middle. The CDR3 sequence is 15 residues long. CDR1 and CDR2 (germline): SGDLS, YYNGEE. The CDR3 loop is CASSVGTRASYEQYF. CDR3 coding DNA: TGTGCCAGCAGCGTGGGGACACGGGCCTCCTACGAGCAGTACTTC.

The table lists this clone with a count of one. V usage is TRBV28 and J usage is TRBJ1-1; no firm D call. The germline V gene encodes CDR1 MDHEN and CDR2 SYDVKM. The V end lost 5 bases, the J end lost 7 bases, and 11 bases lay between the germline ends. The CDR3 extends over 12 amino acids. For the CDR3, the DNA is TGTGCCAGCAGTGTTTATTCTAATGAAGCTTTCTTT. Its protein product is CASSVYSNEAFF.

This clone was observed a handful of times. This chain links TRBV29-1 with TRBJ1-5; tentative D call: TRBD1 (5 bases). Germline CDR1 SQVTM, CDR2 ANQGSEA. V lost 4 bases and J 0 bases, leaving 7 bases between the germline ends. The CDR3 sequence is 13 residues long. CDR3 protein: CSVVQGSNQPQHF. The CDR3 nucleotides read TGCAGCGTTGTTCAGGGTAGCAATCAGCCCCAGCATTTT.

The rearrangement joins TRBV9 to TRBJ1-2; TRBD1 aligns across 9 bases. CDR3 length equals 15 residues. The germline gives CDR1 SGDLS, CDR2 YYNGEE. With V trimmed by 0 bases and J by 6 bases, 6 bases remained unmatched. CDR3 in amino acids: CASSVVGQGSDGYTF. The CDR3 DNA is TGTGCCAGCAGCGTAGTGGGACAGGGTTCCGATGGCTACACCTTC.

The chain links TRBV10-1 to TRBJ2-7; 7 nucleotides line up with TRBD1. The length of the CDR3 is 17 residues. V shed 4 bases and J 4 bases; nucleotides not matched to a gene: 16. Germline CDR1 reads WNHNN; CDR2 reads SYGVQD (reference sequence). The CDR3 region is CASSGPTGDATLYEQYF. The DNA for the CDR3 is TGCGCCAGCAGTGGCCCTACAGGGGACGCAACCCTATACGAGCAGTACTTC.

The gene calls are TRBV4-2 and TRBJ2-3; TRBD2 matches 8 bases. V lost 0 bases to trimming and J lost 2 bases; unmatched junction nucleotides: 4. Germline-derived CDR1 and CDR2 are LGHNA and YNFKEQ. This CDR3 has 16 amino acids. The CDR3 region has the DNA TGTGCCAGCAGCCAAGAACTAGCGGTTAACACAGATACGCAGTATTTT. This gives the protein CASSQELAVNTDTQYF.

The genes are TRBV28 and TRBJ2-4; D is perhaps TRBD1 (6 bases). Trimming removed 4 bases at V and 8 bases at J, with 18 bases between. The CDR3 sequence is 15 residues long. Looked up from germline, CDR1 is MDHEN and CDR2 is SYDVKM. CDR3 nucleotides: TGTGCCAGCAGTTCCAGGGGAAGGGCCTCTGACATTCAGTACTTC. It encodes CASSSRGRASDIQYF. The whole variable domain, filled in from reference TRBV28 and TRBJ2-4, reads DVKVTQSSRYLVKRTGEKVFLECVQDMDHENMFWYRQDPGLGLRLIYFSYDVKMKEKGDIPEGYSVSREKKERFSLILESASTNQTSMYLCASSSRGRASDIQYFGAGTRLSVL.

This clone showed up just once. The V and J genes are TRBV2 and TRBJ2-7, with unresolved D. In germline, CDR1 is SNHLY, CDR2 FYNNEI. V dropped 4 bases and J dropped 1 base, with 5 bases sitting between them. The length of the CDR3 is 12 residues. CDR3 loop: CASSGSSYEQYF. For the CDR3, the DNA is TGTGCCAGCAGTGGTTCTTCCTACGAGCAGTACTTC.

The J gene is TRBJ2-1, the V gene TRBV7-9; 12 bases align to TRBD2. Germline V lookup: CDR1 SEHNR, CDR2 FQNEAQ (reference sequence). The CDR3 contains 16 residues. Trimming took 0 bases from V and 9 from J; bases not matched to a gene: 6. CDR3 DNA: TGTGCCAGCAGCTTAGCGCGACTAGCGGGAGCAGGTGAGCAGTTCTTC. This codes for CASSLARLAGAGEQFF.

The chain has TRBV30 and TRBJ1-2, with 11 bases matching TRBD1. With V trimmed by 5 bases and J by 7 bases, 6 bases remained unmatched. Germline assignment: CDR1 GTSNPN and CDR2 SVGIG (reference sequence). CDR3 length equals 13 residues. CDR3 in DNA: TGTGCCTGGCTGGACAGGGGGCTAGGTGGCTACACCTTC. It specifies CAWLDRGLGGYTF.

CDR3 DNA sequence: TGTGCCAGCTTACAGGGGGGTCAGCCCCAGCATTTT. Translated: CASLQGGQPQHF. This rearrangement joins TRBV19 to TRBJ1-5; 8 nucleotides match TRBD1. CDR1 is LNHDA, CDR2 SQIVND, per germline (reference sequence). The CDR3 spans 12 residues. V shed 9 bases and J 6 bases; nucleotides not matched to a gene: 4. The full variable domain, completed using reference TRBV19 and TRBJ1-5, is DGGITQSPKYLFRKEGQNVTLSCEQNLNHDAMYWYRQDPGQGLRLIYYSQIVNDFQKGDIAEGYSVSREKKESFPLTVTSAQKNPTAFYLCASLQGGQPQHFGDGTRLSIL.

V usage is TRBV30 and J usage is TRBJ2-3; the match to TRBD2 covers 10 bases. The CDR3 spans 14 residues. V was pared by 3 bases and J by 8 bases, with 8 bases of the junction left unmatched. The germline V gene has CDR1 GTSNPN and CDR2 SVGIG (reference sequence). CDR3 sequence (DNA): TGTGCCTGGAGGCCTAGCGGGAGCTTAGGTACGCAGTATTTT. This gives the protein CAWRPSGSLGTQYF.

The chain uses TRBV2 and TRBJ2-1; D is perhaps TRBD2 (6 bases). The CDR3 extends over 16 amino acids. Germline CDR1 reads SNHLY; CDR2 reads FYNNEI. Between the trimmed V and J ends, which lost 3 bases and 0 bases, there was a span of 12 bases. The CDR3 loop is CASSDPGRSSYNEQFF. In nucleotides, the CDR3 is TGTGCCAGCAGTGACCCCGGGAGAAGCTCCTACAATGAGCAGTTCTTC.

This rearrangement joins TRBV27 to TRBJ2-3; 10 bases align to TRBD2. Trimming at V came to 4 bases and at J to 0 bases, leaving 7 bases not matched to a gene. Germline V CDR1 and CDR2: MNHEY, SMNVEV (reference sequence). The CDR3 runs 17 residues. This chain's CDR3 is CASSSASGSRSTDTQYF. The CDR3 region has the DNA TGTGCCAGCAGTTCAGCTAGCGGGAGTCGAAGCACAGATACGCAGTATTTT.

V gene TRBV6-5 combines with J gene TRBJ1-1; D is undetermined. CDR1 is MNHEY and CDR2 is SVGAGI in the germline V gene. Trimming removed 4 bases from V and 4 bases from J, with 7 bases in between. The CDR3 is 12 amino acids. CDR3 loop: CASSLAGTEAFF. The CDR3 DNA sequence: TGTGCCAGCAGTTTAGCGGGCACTGAAGCTTTCTTT.